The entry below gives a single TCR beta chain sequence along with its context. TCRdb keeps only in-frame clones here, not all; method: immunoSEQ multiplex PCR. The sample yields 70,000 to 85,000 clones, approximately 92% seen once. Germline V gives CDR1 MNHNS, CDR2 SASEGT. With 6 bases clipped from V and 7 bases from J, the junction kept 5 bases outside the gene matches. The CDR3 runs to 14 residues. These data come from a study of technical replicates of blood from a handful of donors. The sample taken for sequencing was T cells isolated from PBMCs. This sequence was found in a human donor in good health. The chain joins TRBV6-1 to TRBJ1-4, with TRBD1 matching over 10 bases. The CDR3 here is CASSEGQGSEKLFF. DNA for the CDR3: TGTGCCAGCAGCGAGGGACAGGGGTCTGAAAAACTGTTTTTT.